The T cell receptor (beta chain) described here comes from a study of T cells in Graves' hyperthyroidism and ophthalmopathy. TCR beta CDR3 sequences were amplified from RNA transcripts. The HTBI primer set drove a first-round RT-PCR of the TCR CDR3. TCRdb reprocessed the multiplex PCR reads with MiXCR, giving one entry per CDR3 protein. This sample has more than 500,000 distinct CDR3 sequences, with about 16% found just once. This clonotype showed up just once. Lacking the conserved final phenylalanine or tryptophan, this CDR3 likely reflects a read error. In making diagnoses, clinical symptoms, serum thyroxine and TRAb, thyroid ultrasound and orbital computed tomography were all used. The sequence was obtained from a woman under 40 with Graves' hyperthyroidism. The sample comprised blood.

CDR3 in amino acids: CASSVPSGRYNEQFV. CDR3 nucleotide sequence: TGTGCCAGCAGCGTACCAAGCGGACGTTACAATGAGCAGTTCGTC. The chain employs TRBV9 and TRBJ2-1, with D possibly TRBD2 on 5 matching bases. The V end lost 1 base, the J end lost 4 bases, and 12 bases lay between the germline ends. The length of the CDR3 is 15 residues. From germline, CDR1 is SGDLS and CDR2 YYNGEE.